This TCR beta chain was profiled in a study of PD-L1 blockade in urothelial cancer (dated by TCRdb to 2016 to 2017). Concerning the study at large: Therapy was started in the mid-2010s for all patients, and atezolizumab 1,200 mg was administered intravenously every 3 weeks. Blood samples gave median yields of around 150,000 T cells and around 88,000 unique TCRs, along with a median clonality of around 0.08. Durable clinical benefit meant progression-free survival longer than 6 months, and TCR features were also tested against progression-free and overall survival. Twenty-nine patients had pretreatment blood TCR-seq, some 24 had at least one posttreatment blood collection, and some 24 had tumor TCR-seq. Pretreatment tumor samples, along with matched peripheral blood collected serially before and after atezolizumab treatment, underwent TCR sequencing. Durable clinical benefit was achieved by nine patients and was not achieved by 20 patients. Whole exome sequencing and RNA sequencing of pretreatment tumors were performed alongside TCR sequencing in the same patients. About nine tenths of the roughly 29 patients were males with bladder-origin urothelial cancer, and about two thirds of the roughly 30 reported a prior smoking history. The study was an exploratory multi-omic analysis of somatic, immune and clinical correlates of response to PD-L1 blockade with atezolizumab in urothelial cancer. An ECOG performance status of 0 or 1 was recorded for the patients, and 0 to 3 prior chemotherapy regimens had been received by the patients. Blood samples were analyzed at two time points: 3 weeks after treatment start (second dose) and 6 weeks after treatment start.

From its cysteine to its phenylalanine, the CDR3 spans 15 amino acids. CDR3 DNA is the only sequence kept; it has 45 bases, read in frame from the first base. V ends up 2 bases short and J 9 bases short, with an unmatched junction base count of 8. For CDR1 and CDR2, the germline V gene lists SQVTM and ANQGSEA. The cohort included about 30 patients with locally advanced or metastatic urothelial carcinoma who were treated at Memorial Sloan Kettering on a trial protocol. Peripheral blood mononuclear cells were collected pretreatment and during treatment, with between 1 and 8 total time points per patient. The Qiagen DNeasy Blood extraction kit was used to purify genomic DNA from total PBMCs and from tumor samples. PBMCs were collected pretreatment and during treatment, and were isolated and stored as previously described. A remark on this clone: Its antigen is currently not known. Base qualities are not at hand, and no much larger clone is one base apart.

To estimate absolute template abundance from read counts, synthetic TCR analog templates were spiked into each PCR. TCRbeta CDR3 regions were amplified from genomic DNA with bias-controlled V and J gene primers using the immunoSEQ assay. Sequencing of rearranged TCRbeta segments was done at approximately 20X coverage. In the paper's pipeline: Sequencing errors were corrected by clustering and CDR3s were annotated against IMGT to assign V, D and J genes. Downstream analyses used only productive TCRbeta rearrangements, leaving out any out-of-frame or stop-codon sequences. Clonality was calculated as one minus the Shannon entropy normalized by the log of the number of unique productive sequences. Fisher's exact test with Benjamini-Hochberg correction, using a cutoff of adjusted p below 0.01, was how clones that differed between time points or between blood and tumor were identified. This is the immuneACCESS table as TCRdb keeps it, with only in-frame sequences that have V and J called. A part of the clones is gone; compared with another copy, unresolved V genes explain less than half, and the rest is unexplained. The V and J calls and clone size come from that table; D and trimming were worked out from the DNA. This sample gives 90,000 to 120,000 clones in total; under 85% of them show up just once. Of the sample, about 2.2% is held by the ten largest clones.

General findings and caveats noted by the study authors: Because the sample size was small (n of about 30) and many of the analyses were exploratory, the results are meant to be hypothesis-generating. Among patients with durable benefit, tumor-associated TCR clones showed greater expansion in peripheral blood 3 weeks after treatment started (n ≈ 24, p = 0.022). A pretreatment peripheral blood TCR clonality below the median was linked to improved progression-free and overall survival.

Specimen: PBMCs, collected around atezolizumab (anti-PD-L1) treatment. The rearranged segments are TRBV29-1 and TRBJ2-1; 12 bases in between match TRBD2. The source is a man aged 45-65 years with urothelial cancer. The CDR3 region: CSVEKGLAGPVEQFF. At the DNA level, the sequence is TGCAGCGTTGAAAAAGGACTAGCGGGACCGGTTGAGCAGTTCTTC.